What follows describes a single T cell receptor (beta chain). The CDR3 consists of 15 residues. CDR1 PRHDT and CDR2 FYEKMQ come from the germline V gene (reference sequence). J was trimmed by 5 bases and V by 2 bases; bases with no gene match: 6. Data came from immunoSEQ multiplex PCR; TCRdb stores just in-frame clones and leaves some out. The sample lists 60,000 or so clones, approximately 80% occurring once. This entry is derived from a study of OX40 agonist ivuxolimab in advanced cancers. For the study at large: While on treatment, patients had intravenous ivuxolimab at 0.01 to 10 mg/kg every 2 weeks.

This TCR derives from an adult with an advanced solid tumor such as melanoma, head and neck, liver or kidney cancer. Sequenced material: CD4+ or CD8+ T cells sorted from blood, taken in a trial of the OX40 agonist ivuxolimab. The rearrangement joins TRBV13 to TRBJ2-5; 9 bases line up with TRBD2. The CDR3 here is CASSLFASGEETQYF. In DNA form, the CDR3 reads TGTGCCAGCAGCTTATTTGCTAGCGGGGAGGAGACCCAGTACTTC.